This T cell receptor beta chain was obtained from a study of cytomegalovirus exposure and HLA in healthy donors. The CDR3 is 13 amino acids. Germline V gene data show CDR1 as MNHEY and CDR2 as SVGAGI. V was cut by 6 bases and J by 11 bases, with 19 bases left in between. Points from the study as a whole: A later analysis reported that several of the most significant clusters appeared to be linked to common viral pathogens, among them Epstein-Barr virus. TCR beta V- and J-gene trimming was later associated with a missense DCLRE1C variant. A classifier reportedly called cytomegalovirus status with high sensitivity and specificity. The authors listed around 150 TCR beta chains as cytomegalovirus-associated.

In regard to this clone: Its target is not known.

Both 60 Vbeta primers and 13 Jbeta primers went into the PCR. Only in-frame clones appear in the TCRdb table, and some are missing; sequencing was by immunoSEQ multiplex PCR. Of about 80,000 clones in the sample, nearly 80% were seen once. Sequencing was done on a sample of PBMCs. This chain joins TRBV6-5 and TRBJ1-1; unclear D gene. The sequence came from a woman between 45 and 65 years old in good health and CMV-seropositive. The CDR3 nucleotides are TGTGCCAGCAGGCACCCGAACCTCCTCGGGGCTTTCTTT. This sequence encodes CASRHPNLLGAFF.